Given below is one TCR beta chain in context. MiXCR was run by TCRdb on the 5' RACE reads, yielding one entry per CDR3 protein. The table includes approximately 68,000 distinct CDR3 sequences, about 9.4% detected once. This record comes from a study of early T cells in non-severe SARS-CoV-2 infection. The source was whole blood, collected at baseline. The source is an adult who was a healthcare worker with PCR-confirmed SARS-CoV-2 infection or an uninfected control (not recorded which).

CDR3 sequence (DNA): TGTGCCAGCAGCTTCCGCGGGTCCGACACAGATACGCAGTATTTT. This gives the protein CASSFRGSDTDTQYF. The V and J genes are TRBV11-2 and TRBJ2-3; D perhaps matches TRBD2 (5 bases). The CDR3 extends over 15 amino acids. Deletions cut 3 bases from V and 2 bases from J, with 12 bases between. Germline-derived CDR1 and CDR2 are SGHAT and FQNNGV.